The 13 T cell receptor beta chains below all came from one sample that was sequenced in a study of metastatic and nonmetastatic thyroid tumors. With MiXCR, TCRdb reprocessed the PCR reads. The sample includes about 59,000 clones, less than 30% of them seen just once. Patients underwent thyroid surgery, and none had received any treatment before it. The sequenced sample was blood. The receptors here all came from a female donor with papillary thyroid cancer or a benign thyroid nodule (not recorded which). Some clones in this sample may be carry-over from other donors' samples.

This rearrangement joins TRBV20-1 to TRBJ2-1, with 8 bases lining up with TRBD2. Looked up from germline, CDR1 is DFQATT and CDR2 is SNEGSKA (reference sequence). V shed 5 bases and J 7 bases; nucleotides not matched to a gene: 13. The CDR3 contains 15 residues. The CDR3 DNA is TGCAGTGCTGGGGTTACTAGCGGATTTTGGAATGAGCAGTTCTTC. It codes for CSAGVTSGFWNEQFF.

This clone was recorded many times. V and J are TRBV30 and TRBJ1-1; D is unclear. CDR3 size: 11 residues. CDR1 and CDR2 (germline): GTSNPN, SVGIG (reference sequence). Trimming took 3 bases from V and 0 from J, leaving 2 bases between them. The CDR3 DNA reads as TGTGCCTGGAGAATGAACACTGAAGCTTTCTTT. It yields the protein CAWRMNTEAFF.

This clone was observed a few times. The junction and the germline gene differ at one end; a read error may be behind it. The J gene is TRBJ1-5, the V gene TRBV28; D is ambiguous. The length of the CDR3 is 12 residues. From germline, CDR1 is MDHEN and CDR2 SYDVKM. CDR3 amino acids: CASSSPNQPHHF. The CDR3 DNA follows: TGTGCCAGCAGTTCACCCAATCAGCCCCATCATTTT.

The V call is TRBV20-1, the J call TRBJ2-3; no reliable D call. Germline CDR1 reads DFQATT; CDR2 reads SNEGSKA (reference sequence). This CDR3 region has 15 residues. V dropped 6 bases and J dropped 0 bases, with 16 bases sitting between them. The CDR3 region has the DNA TGCAGTGCCCCCGACTCGATAACTAGCACAGATACGCAGTATTTT. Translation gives CSAPDSITSTDTQYF.

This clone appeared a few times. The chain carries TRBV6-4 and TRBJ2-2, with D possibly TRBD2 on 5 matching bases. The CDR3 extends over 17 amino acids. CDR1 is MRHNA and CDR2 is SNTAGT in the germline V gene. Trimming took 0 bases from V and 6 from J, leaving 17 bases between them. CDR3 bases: TGTGCCAGCAGTGACTCGGGCCTAGCCGGGGAGTCCGGGGAGCTGTTTTTT. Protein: CASSDSGLAGESGELFF.

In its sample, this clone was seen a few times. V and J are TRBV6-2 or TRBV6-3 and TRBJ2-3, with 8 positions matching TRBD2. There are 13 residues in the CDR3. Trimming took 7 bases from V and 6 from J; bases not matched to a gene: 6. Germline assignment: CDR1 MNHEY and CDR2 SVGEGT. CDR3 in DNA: TGTGCCAGCACAGCGGGAGAAGCCGATACGCAGTATTTT. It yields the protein CASTAGEADTQYF.

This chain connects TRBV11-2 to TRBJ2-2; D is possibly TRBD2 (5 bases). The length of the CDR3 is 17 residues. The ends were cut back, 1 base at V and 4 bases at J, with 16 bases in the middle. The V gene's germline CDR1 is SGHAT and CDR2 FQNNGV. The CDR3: CASSLVSGSWSTGELFF. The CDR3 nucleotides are TGTGCCAGCAGCTTAGTGTCGGGAAGCTGGAGCACCGGGGAGCTGTTTTTT.

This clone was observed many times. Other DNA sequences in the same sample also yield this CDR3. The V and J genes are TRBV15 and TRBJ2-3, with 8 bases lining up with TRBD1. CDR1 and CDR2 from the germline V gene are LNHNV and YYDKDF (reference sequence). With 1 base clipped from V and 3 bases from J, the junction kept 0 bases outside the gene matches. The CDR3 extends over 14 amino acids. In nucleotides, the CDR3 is TGTGCCACCAGCAGAGGACAGGGGACAGATACGCAGTATTTT. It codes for CATSRGQGTDTQYF.

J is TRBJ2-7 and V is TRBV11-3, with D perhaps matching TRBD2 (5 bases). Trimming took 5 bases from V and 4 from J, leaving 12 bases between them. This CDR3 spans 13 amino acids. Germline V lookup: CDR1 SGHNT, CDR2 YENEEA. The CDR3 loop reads CASSQSGRYEQYF. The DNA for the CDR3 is TGTGCCAGCAGCCAAAGCGGACGATACGAGCAGTACTTC.

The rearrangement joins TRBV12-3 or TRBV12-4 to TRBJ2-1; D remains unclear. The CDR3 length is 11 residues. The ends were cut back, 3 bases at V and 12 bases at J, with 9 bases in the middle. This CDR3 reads CASSFSLVQFF. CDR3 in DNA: TGTGCCAGCAGTTTTTCCCTTGTGCAGTTCTTC.

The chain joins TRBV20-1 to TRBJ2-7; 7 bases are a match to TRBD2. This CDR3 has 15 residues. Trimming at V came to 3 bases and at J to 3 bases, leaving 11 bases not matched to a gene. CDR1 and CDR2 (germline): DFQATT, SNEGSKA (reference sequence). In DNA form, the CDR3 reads TGCAGTGCTAGGTCCCAGCGGGAAAGTTTCTACGAGCAGTACTTC. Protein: CSARSQRESFYEQYF.

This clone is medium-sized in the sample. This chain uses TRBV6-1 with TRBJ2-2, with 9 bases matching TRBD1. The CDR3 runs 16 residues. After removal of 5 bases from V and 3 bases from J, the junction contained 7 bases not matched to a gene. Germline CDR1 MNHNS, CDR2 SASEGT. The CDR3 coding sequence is TGTGCCAGCAGTCCTGGACAGGGGAATTACACCGGGGAGCTGTTTTTT. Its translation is CASSPGQGNYTGELFF.

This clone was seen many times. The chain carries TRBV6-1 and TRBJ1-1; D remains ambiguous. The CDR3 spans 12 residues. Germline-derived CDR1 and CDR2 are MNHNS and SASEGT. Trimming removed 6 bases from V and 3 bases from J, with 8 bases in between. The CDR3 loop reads CASRRSDTEAFF. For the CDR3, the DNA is TGTGCCAGCAGGAGGTCGGACACTGAAGCTTTCTTT.